The 5 T cell receptor beta chains listed next were all sequenced from one sample in a study of CD8 T cells in Susac syndrome (dated by TCRdb to the late 2010s). The library was produced with the immunoSEQ multiplex PCR assay. RNA was extracted using the RNeasy kit, and roughly 0.45 to 1 microgram was reverse transcribed with random hexamers. The public sequencing data were trimmed at Q25 with fastp and processed into clonotypes with MiXCR by TCRdb, which kept only in-frame beta chains. Under each unique CDR3 protein, matching rows form one entry showing the most common genes and DNA. A total of some 97,000 distinct CDR3 sequences appear in this sample, 95% of them only once. 0.3% of the sample lies in the top ten. The sequencing sample was made of CD8+ T cells from PBMCs. These receptors all stem from a human donor with Susac syndrome.

The V call is TRBV7-3, the J call TRBJ2-1; D perhaps matches TRBD2 (5 bases). Germline CDR1 reads SGHTA; CDR2 reads FQGTGA. Trimming took off 5 bases at V and 0 bases at J, with 11 bases between the two ends. The CDR3 consists of 15 residues. The chain's CDR3 is CASSRAGSSYNEQFF. DNA of the CDR3: TGTGCCAGCAGCAGGGCTGGGAGCTCCTACAATGAGCAGTTCTTC.

V and J are TRBV20-1 and TRBJ1-2; 9 nucleotides align to TRBD1. This CDR3 has 13 residues. Germline values: CDR1 DFQATT, CDR2 SNEGSKA (reference sequence). The V gene end was trimmed by 5 bases and the J gene end by 5 bases; junction bases not matched to a gene: 6. CDR3 region: CSARDRETYGYTF. As DNA, the CDR3 is TGCAGTGCTCGGGACAGGGAAACGTATGGCTACACCTTC.

This clonotype was counted a few times. CDR3 residues: CASSLGPEAFF. CDR3 bases: TGTGCCAGCAGTCTTGGACCCGAAGCTTTCTTT. The chain is built from TRBV27 and TRBJ1-1, with no clear D. CDR1 is MNHEY, CDR2 SMNVEV, per germline (reference sequence). The CDR3 is made up of 11 amino acids. Trimming removed 5 bases from V and 8 bases from J, with 9 bases in between.

The chain links TRBV2 to TRBJ2-3; D may be TRBD1 or TRBD2 (6 bases each). Trimming stripped 4 bases from V and 2 bases from J, with 16 bases between. CDR3 length: 16 amino acids. Germline V CDR1 and CDR2: SNHLY, FYNNEI. The CDR3 coding sequence is TGTGCCAGCAGTGTCGTTGGGGGGCAGGTCACAGATACGCAGTATTTT. It is translated as CASSVVGGQVTDTQYF.

The gene calls are TRBV12-5 and TRBJ1-2; D is uncertain. Germline V gene lookup returns CDR1 LGHNT and CDR2 FRNRAP. The V end was cut by 1 base, the J end by 1 base, with 16 bases between. This CDR3 contains 17 residues. The CDR3 is CASGLESASGVNYGYTF. The CDR3, as DNA: TGTGCTAGTGGTTTGGAGTCAGCGTCGGGAGTTAACTATGGCTACACCTTC.